The T cell receptor (beta chain) described here comes from a study of shared clonotypes between healthy human individuals. Naive CD8 cells, CD45RO-negative and positively selected for CCR7, excluded terminally differentiated effector memory CD45RA+ cells. In regard to this clone: The antigen is not known.

Source study methods: Because ImmunoSEQ provided only junction sequences with no quality scores, the filtering differed. The method was immunoSEQ multiplex PCR; TCRdb's version includes in-frame clones alone and lacks a portion of them. V and J calls plus clone size are reproduced from that table; the DNA served to infer D and trimming. This sample carries about 1,800,000 clones, approximately 94% of them seen once, and the ten largest clones take 1.2%. Study-wide findings and caveats: Generation of non-shared clonotypes was less probable than generation of clonotypes shared by all four donors. Between a handful of donors, naive CD4 clonotypes were shared at a level of around 4.9%.

Trimming removed 6 bases at V and 2 bases at J, with 5 bases between. This CDR3 has 11 amino acids. Germline CDR1 reads MNHNY; CDR2 reads SVGAGI (reference sequence). Sequencing was done on a sample of naive CD8+ T cells sorted from blood. This sequence originates from a man between 18 and 35 years old in good health. The chain joins TRBV6-6 to TRBJ2-7; D remains unclear. CDR3: CASRATYEQYF. The CDR3 bases are TGTGCCAGCAGGGCTACCTACGAGCAGTACTTC.